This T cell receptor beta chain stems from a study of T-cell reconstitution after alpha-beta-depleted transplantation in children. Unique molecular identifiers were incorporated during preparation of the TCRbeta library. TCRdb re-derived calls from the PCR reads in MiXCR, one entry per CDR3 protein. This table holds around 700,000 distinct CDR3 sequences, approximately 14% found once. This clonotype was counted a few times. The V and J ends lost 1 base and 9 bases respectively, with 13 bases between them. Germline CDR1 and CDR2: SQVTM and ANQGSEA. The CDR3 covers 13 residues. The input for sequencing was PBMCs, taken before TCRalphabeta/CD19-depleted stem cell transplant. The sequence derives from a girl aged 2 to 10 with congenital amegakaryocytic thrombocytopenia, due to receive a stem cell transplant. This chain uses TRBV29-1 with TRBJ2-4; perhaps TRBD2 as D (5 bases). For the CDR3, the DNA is TGCAGCGTTGAAGTTAGCGCCCCGGGCATTCAGTACTTC. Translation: CSVEVSAPGIQYF. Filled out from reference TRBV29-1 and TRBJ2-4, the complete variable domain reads SAVISQKPSRDICQRGTSLTIQCQVDSQVTMMFWYRQQPGQSLTLIATANQGSEATYESGFVIDKFPISRPNLTFSTLTVSNMSPEDSSIYLCSVEVSAPGIQYFGAGTRLSVL.